This entry describes one T cell receptor (beta chain). Generated by immunoSEQ multiplex PCR, the TCRdb table keeps only in-frame clones and is missing some. Among a few hundred thousand clones listed, approximately 85% were seen once. The data are from a study of blood T cell repertoires in COVID-19. The CDR3 has 14 residues. V was shortened by 2 bases and J by 2 bases, with 9 bases between the two germline ends. Germline V gene sequence: CDR1 MGHDK, CDR2 SYGVNS. The rearrangement uses TRBV25-1 and TRBJ1-2; no firm D call. The sequencing sample was made of PBMCs or T cells enriched from blood (not recorded which). The TCR comes from a woman aged 45-65 years who had recovered from COVID-19. The DNA for the CDR3 is TGTGCCAGCAGTGAAGGCCCCCCAAACTATGGCTACACCTTC. Amino acids: CASSEGPPNYGYTF.